This is a list of T cell receptor beta chains from one sample in a study of T cell responses to AZD1222 COVID-19 vaccine. Using immunoSEQ multiplex PCR, the repertoire was profiled, and TCRdb retains in-frame clones only, with some absent. The top ten clones hold about 4.5% of a sample with about 140,000 clones, 70% to 90% of them seen once. This material consisted of peripheral blood, taken on day 0 of AZD1222 vaccination. The receptor source for this set is an adult in good health. The CDR3 runs from the conserved cysteine through the conserved F or W. Fields, in order: D gene, V gene, J gene, clone size, CDR3 protein, CDR3 DNA. The D gene is left open where the match is weak. For some rows the clone size is stated as once, few or many, or as a class when expanded; others skip it.

D gene: TRBD2; V gene: TRBV5-6; J gene: TRBJ2-1; clone size: NA; CDR3 protein: CASSPLSGRAQNEQFF; CDR3 DNA: TGTGCCAGCAGCCCCTTGAGCGGGAGGGCCCAAAATGAGCAGTTCTTC
D gene: NA; V gene: TRBV5-6; J gene: TRBJ1-1; clone size: NA; CDR3 protein: CASSPNVDSEAFF; CDR3 DNA: TGTGCCAGCAGCCCTAACGTAGATTCTGAAGCTTTCTTT
D gene: NA; V gene: TRBV4-1; J gene: TRBJ1-4; clone size: NA; CDR3 protein: CASSQTSLPGGTEKLFF; CDR3 DNA: TGCGCCAGCAGCCAAACGTCCTTGCCTGGGGGGACTGAAAAACTGTTTTTT
D gene: NA; V gene: TRBV5-1; J gene: TRBJ1-2; clone size: few; CDR3 protein: CASRSGGSYGYTF; CDR3 DNA: TGCGCCTCTCGCTCGGGGGGGAGCTATGGCTACACCTTC
D gene: NA; V gene: TRBV11-2; J gene: TRBJ2-5; clone size: NA; CDR3 protein: CASSLVVSGKSQETQYF; CDR3 DNA: TGTGCCAGCAGCTTAGTGGTTAGCGGCAAATCCCAAGAGACCCAGTACTTC
D gene: NA; V gene: TRBV28; J gene: TRBJ1-2; clone size: NA; CDR3 protein: CASSRVLYGYTF; CDR3 DNA: TGTGCCAGCAGCCGTGTTCTGTATGGCTACACCTTC
D gene: TRBD1; V gene: TRBV7-8; J gene: TRBJ1-2; clone size: NA; CDR3 protein: CASSSPWTGGAYGYTF; CDR3 DNA: TGTGCCAGCAGCTCCCCGTGGACAGGGGGGGCATATGGCTACACCTTC
D gene: TRBD2; V gene: TRBV6-5; J gene: TRBJ2-7; clone size: NA; CDR3 protein: CASRSIAGEQYF; CDR3 DNA: TGTGCCAGCAGGAGCATAGCGGGAGAGCAGTACTTC
D gene: TRBD2; V gene: TRBV7-9; J gene: TRBJ2-7; clone size: NA; CDR3 protein: CASSRERTSGKTYEQYF; CDR3 DNA: TGTGCCAGCAGCAGAGAACGGACTAGCGGGAAGACGTACGAGCAGTACTTC
D gene: NA; V gene: TRBV27; J gene: TRBJ2-1; clone size: NA; CDR3 protein: CASSSAGGNEQFF; CDR3 DNA: TGTGCCAGCAGTTCGGCCGGCGGCAATGAGCAGTTCTTC